This entry lists 32 T cell receptor beta chains sequenced from one sample in a study of cytomegalovirus exposure and HLA in healthy donors (dated by TCRdb to 2016 to 2017). The library was built by means of the immunoSEQ multiplex PCR assay. For the multiplex PCR, a mixture combining 60 forward primers for TCR Vbeta segments and 13 reverse primers for TCR Jbeta segments was used. Held by TCRdb, this immuneACCESS table contains in-frame sequences only and omits some clones. Under half of the omission traces to an unresolved V gene where checked; the cause of the rest is unknown. Within this sample are around 87,000 clones, with approximately 83% of them counted one time only. Roughly 3% of the sample rests with the top ten. The source material was PBMCs. The receptors were gathered from a middle-aged man in good health and CMV-seronegative.

V is TRBV2 and J is TRBJ1-5; TRBD1 is a possible D gene (5 bases). V was cut by 3 bases and J by 4 bases, with 10 bases left in between. Germline values: CDR1 SNHLY, CDR2 FYNNEI. This CDR3 is built from 14 residues. DNA of the CDR3: TGTGCCAGCAGTGACGGGGGATGGAATCAGCCCCAGCATTTT. Its translation: CASSDGGWNQPQHF.

This clone turned up a few times. The chain is built from TRBV6-1 and TRBJ1-2; perhaps TRBD1 as D (6 bases). The germline CDR1 and CDR2 sequences are MNHNS and SASEGT. V lost 5 bases and J 1 base, leaving 8 bases between the germline ends. This CDR3 spans 13 amino acids. The CDR3 DNA sequence: TGTGCCAGCAGTCCGGACAGTAACTATGGCTACACCTTC. Its protein product is CASSPDSNYGYTF.

The table lists this clone with a count of one. The chain joins TRBV27 to TRBJ2-5; 9 nucleotides line up with TRBD1. V shed 4 bases, J shed 3 bases, and the junction held 6 bases outside the gene matches. The germline gives CDR1 MNHEY, CDR2 SMNVEV (reference sequence). CDR3 length: 15 residues. CDR3 loop: CASSSPGQGKETQYF. The CDR3 DNA follows: TGTGCCAGCAGTTCCCCGGGACAGGGAAAAGAGACCCAGTACTTC.

J is TRBJ1-1 and V is TRBV28; tentatively, D is TRBD1 (5 bases). Germline V gene sequence: CDR1 MDHEN, CDR2 SYDVKM. The CDR3 runs to 12 residues. The V gene lost 11 bases and the J gene lost 4 bases, with 14 bases spanning the gap. For the CDR3, the DNA is TGTGCCCTCGTCAGGGTGACCACTGAAGCTTTCTTT. As protein: CALVRVTTEAFF.

The chain employs TRBV11-2 and TRBJ2-7, with D perhaps TRBD2 (6 bases). The V end lost 7 bases, the J end lost 5 bases, and 15 bases lay between the germline ends. Germline V gives CDR1 SGHAT, CDR2 FQNNGV. CDR3 length: 13 residues. CDR3 sequence: CASTIAGGHEQYF. The DNA for the CDR3 is TGTGCCAGCACCATAGCCGGGGGTCACGAGCAGTACTTC.

The rearrangement uses TRBV28 and TRBJ1-1; 7 positions agree with TRBD1. The length of the CDR3 is 15 residues. CDR1 MDHEN and CDR2 SYDVKM come from the germline V gene. V was clipped by 8 bases and J by 0 bases; unmatched bases: 9. The CDR3 DNA is TGTGCCAGCCTCCCAGGGGGAACTATGAACACTGAAGCTTTCTTT. Translation gives CASLPGGTMNTEAFF.

The rearrangement joins TRBV5-1 to TRBJ1-1, with 7 bases aligning to TRBD1. CDR3 size: 14 residues. J lost 5 bases, V lost 4 bases, and 8 bases had no gene match. From germline, CDR1 is SGHRS and CDR2 YFSETQ. CDR3 nucleotide sequence: TGCGCCAGCAGCCAGACGACAGGGCGGACTGAAGCTTTCTTT. This translates into CASSQTTGRTEAFF.

This clone showed up just a few times. The chain is built from TRBV7-2 and TRBJ1-2; 12 bases agree with TRBD1. Losses at the gene ends were 5 bases for V and 8 bases for J; bases not matched to a gene: 9. Germline loops: CDR1 SGHTA, CDR2 FQGNSA. The CDR3 covers 15 residues. CDR3 DNA: TGTGCCAGCAGCCAAGATTACGGGACAGGGGGCGGCTACACCTTC. It specifies CASSQDYGTGGGYTF.

The V and J genes are TRBV27 and TRBJ1-2, with 11 bases identical to TRBD1. CDR1 is MNHEY, CDR2 SMNVEV, per germline (reference sequence). V was clipped by 2 bases and J by 8 bases; unmatched bases: 10. The CDR3 contains 16 residues. The chain's CDR3 is CASSLGTGTGGFGYTF. Written as DNA, the CDR3 is TGTGCCAGCAGTTTAGGGACCGGGACAGGGGGGTTCGGCTACACCTTC.

The DNA for the CDR3 is TGTGCCAGCAGCCCCGGACAGGGTGTGAACTATGGCTACACCTTC. It is translated as CASSPGQGVNYGYTF. The chain carries TRBV9 and TRBJ1-2; TRBD1 matches at 8 bases. This CDR3 is built from 15 residues. Germline CDR1 SGDLS, CDR2 YYNGEE. Unmatched junction bases numbered 7, after V lost 4 bases and J lost 2 bases.

The chain combines TRBV14 with TRBJ1-1, with TRBD1 matching over 10 bases. The CDR3 consists of 19 residues. Trimming at V came to 6 bases and at J to 0 bases, leaving 16 bases not matched to a gene. Germline V gives CDR1 SGHDN, CDR2 FVKESK. The CDR3 coding sequence is TGTGCCAGCAGAAAGATTAGGGAGACAGGGGGCAGGTTGAACACTGAAGCTTTCTTT. The encoded protein is CASRKIRETGGRLNTEAFF. Together with reference TRBV14 and TRBJ1-1, the CDR3 gives the full variable domain: EAGVTQFPSHSVIEKGQTVTLRCDPISGHDNLYWYRRVMGKEIKFLLHFVKESKQDESGMPNNRFLAERTGGTYSTLKVQPAELEDSGVYFCASRKIRETGGRLNTEAFFGQGTRLTVV.

A note on this clone: Other DNA sequences in the same sample also yield this CDR3. The gene calls are TRBV25-1 and TRBJ2-3, with TRBD1 matching over 7 bases. Germline lookup yields CDR1 MGHDK and CDR2 SYGVNS. The J segment lost 0 bases and the V segment lost 1 base, leaving 4 bases of the junction unmatched. The CDR3 is 16 residues long. CDR3 region: CASSEFGQASTDTQYF. In DNA form, the CDR3 reads TGTGCCAGCAGTGAATTCGGACAGGCCAGCACAGATACGCAGTATTTT.

The J gene is TRBJ1-2, the V gene TRBV7-2; D remains unclear. From germline, CDR1 is SGHTA and CDR2 FQGNSA. The ends were cut back, 5 bases at V and 10 bases at J, with 11 bases in the middle. The CDR3 runs to 11 residues. CDR3 coding DNA: TGTGCCAGCAGCACCCGGTTTGTCTACACCTTC. It encodes CASSTRFVYTF. Full variable domain (rest looked up from reference TRBV7-2 and TRBJ1-2): GAGVSQSPSNKVTEKGKDVELRCDPISGHTALYWYRQSLGQGLEFLIYFQGNSAPDKSGLPSDRFSAERTGGSVSTLTIQRTQQEDSAVYLCASSTRFVYTFGSGTRLTVV.

In this sample, this clone turned up a few times. The CDR3 sequence is CASTLSGEYNEQFF. CDR3 sequence (DNA): TGTGCCAGCACCCTTAGCGGGGAATACAATGAGCAGTTCTTC. The genes are TRBV6-5 and TRBJ2-1, with 8 nucleotides matching TRBD2. CDR3 size: 14 residues. After removal of 7 bases from V and 4 bases from J, the junction contained 6 bases not matched to a gene. CDR1 MNHEY and CDR2 SVGAGI come from the germline V gene.

The rearrangement uses TRBV9 and TRBJ2-3; D gene ambiguous. The CDR3 contains 16 residues. Trimming removed 4 bases at V and 0 bases at J, with 15 bases between. CDR1 is SGDLS, CDR2 YYNGEE, per germline. The CDR3 region is CASSSVWRLSTDTQYF. In nucleotides, the CDR3 is TGTGCCAGCAGCTCCGTCTGGAGACTGAGCACAGATACGCAGTATTTT.

This chain connects TRBV9 to TRBJ1-2; D remains unclear. V lost 3 bases and J lost 5, with 14 bases in between. Germline values: CDR1 SGDLS, CDR2 YYNGEE. This CDR3 is 14 amino acids long. This chain's CDR3 is CASSDSSGLYGYTF. CDR3 in DNA: TGTGCCAGCAGCGACAGTAGTGGCCTATATGGCTACACCTTC.

The chain is built from TRBV6-5 and TRBJ1-2, with D perhaps TRBD1 (5 bases). CDR3 size: 15 residues. Trimming took 2 bases from V and 0 from J, leaving 10 bases between them. Germline loops: CDR1 MNHEY, CDR2 SVGAGI. CDR3 region: CASSYGTTANYGYTF. Written as DNA, the CDR3 is TGTGCCAGCAGTTACGGGACTACAGCTAACTATGGCTACACCTTC.

The V and J genes are TRBV15 and TRBJ2-1; TRBD1 aligns across 8 bases. Germline V lookup: CDR1 LNHNV, CDR2 YYDKDF (reference sequence). The J segment lost 1 base and the V segment lost 6 bases, leaving 2 bases of the junction unmatched. The CDR3 totals 14 residues. The CDR3 DNA reads as TGTGCCACCAGGGACAGGGTTTCCTACAATGAGCAGTTCTTC. The encoded protein is CATRDRVSYNEQFF.

This clone was detected only a few times. This chain links TRBV4-3 with TRBJ1-6; D perhaps matches TRBD1 (6 bases). Germline V gene lookup returns CDR1 LGHNA and CDR2 YSLEER. V was trimmed by 0 bases and J by 7 bases, leaving 13 bases between them. The CDR3 loop spans 16 amino acids. CDR3 region: CASSQEGAGANSPLHF. CDR3 nucleotide sequence: TGCGCCAGCAGCCAAGAGGGGGCAGGGGCAAATTCACCCCTCCACTTT.

The chain links TRBV28 to TRBJ2-3, with a weak D call TRBD1 (6 bases). The CDR3 is 16 residues long. Germline CDR1 MDHEN, CDR2 SYDVKM. V was cut by 5 bases and J by 6 bases, with 21 bases left in between. The CDR3 DNA follows: TGTGCCAGCAGTATAAATCCGACAGGAGCAGGGGATACGCAGTATTTT. Residues: CASSINPTGAGDTQYF.

The DNA for the CDR3 is TGTGCCAGCAGCCCTGACAGGGACACCGGGGAGCTGTTTTTT. It is translated as CASSPDRDTGELFF. The gene calls are TRBV11-2 and TRBJ2-2, with 7 bases fitting TRBD1. The ends lost 5 bases at V and 3 bases at J; junction bases unmatched: 3. The germline gives CDR1 SGHAT, CDR2 FQNNGV. The CDR3 extends over 14 amino acids.

As to this clone: A read error may account for a junction end that differs from germline. The genes are TRBV7-9 and TRBJ2-2; 8 bases match TRBD2. The CDR3 has 17 amino acids. Germline V gene sequence: CDR1 SEHNR, CDR2 FQNEAQ (reference sequence). The chain's CDR3 is CSSSRSGGAANTGELFF. As DNA, the CDR3 is TGTTCCAGCAGTCGATCCGGGGGGGCAGCGAACACCGGGGAGCTGTTTTTT. Supplemented by reference TRBV7-9 and TRBJ2-2, the full variable domain reads DTGVSQNPRHKITKRGQNVTFRCDPISEHNRLYWYRQTLGQGPEFLTYFQNEAQLEKSRLLSDRFSAERPKGSFSTLEIQRTEQGDSAMYLCSSSRSGGAANTGELFFGEGSRLTVL.

This clone was counted between two and nine times. The rearrangement uses TRBV19 and TRBJ2-7; TRBD1 matches at 9 bases. The V gene's germline CDR1 is LNHDA and CDR2 SQIVND (reference sequence). V trimming: 5 bases; J trimming: 5 bases; junction bases outside the gene matches: 7. There are 14 residues in the CDR3. The CDR3 coding sequence is TGTGCCAGTAGTGGGACAGGGTTCGGAGACGAGCAGTACTTC. This codes for CASSGTGFGDEQYF.

V usage is TRBV28 and J usage is TRBJ2-1, with D possibly TRBD1 on 6 matching bases. Germline V lookup: CDR1 MDHEN, CDR2 SYDVKM. Trimming left V 6 bases short and J 7 bases short, with 16 bases between. This CDR3 has 14 amino acids. CDR3 bases: TGTGCCAGCAGAAAGTCTGGGGGCCGAAATGAGCAGTTCTTC. This encodes CASRKSGGRNEQFF.

V usage is TRBV9 and J usage is TRBJ2-5, with 7 bases aligning to TRBD2. The J call could be wrong; TRBJ2-7 is a better fit for the DNA end. Germline CDR1 SGDLS, CDR2 YYNGEE. The CDR3 is made up of 16 amino acids. This chain's CDR3 is CASSVESGSGLYEQYF. CDR3 DNA sequence: TGTGCCAGCAGCGTAGAGAGTGGTAGCGGGCTCTACGAGCAGTACTTC.

This chain connects TRBV19 to TRBJ2-5; TRBD2 is a possible D gene (6 bases). V was cut by 6 bases and J by 4 bases, with 12 bases left in between. CDR1 and CDR2 from the germline V gene are LNHDA and SQIVND (reference sequence). This CDR3 region has 13 residues. The CDR3 protein is CASSGGRRETQYF. For the CDR3, the DNA is TGTGCCAGTAGCGGGGGTAGGCGAGAGACCCAGTACTTC.

This chain joins TRBV15 and TRBJ2-7; TRBD1 aligns across 8 bases. The CDR3 consists of 15 residues. V shed 5 bases and J 6 bases; nucleotides not matched to a gene: 12. Germline lookup yields CDR1 LNHNV and CDR2 YYDKDF (reference sequence). The CDR3 sequence is CATSVDQGAGSEQYF. CDR3 bases: TGTGCCACCAGCGTAGACCAGGGGGCGGGCAGCGAGCAGTACTTC.

The chain combines TRBV15 with TRBJ2-5; D call uncertain. Gene TRBJ2-7 matches the end of the DNA better, so the J call may be wrong. Germline loops: CDR1 LNHNV, CDR2 YYDKDF (reference sequence). The CDR3 is 14 residues long. The CDR3 DNA reads as TGTGCCACCAGCAGAGATATGGGCGCCTACGAGCAGTACTTC. Its translation: CATSRDMGAYEQYF.

J is TRBJ1-1 and V is TRBV28; D remains ambiguous. Germline assignment: CDR1 MDHEN and CDR2 SYDVKM. V lost 2 bases, J lost 7 bases, and 5 bases lay in between. The length of the CDR3 is 11 residues. The CDR3 nucleotides are TGTGCCAGCAGTTTACTCTGTGAAGCTTTCTTT. This encodes CASSLLCEAFF.

The chain combines TRBV15 with TRBJ2-4; 8 bases align to TRBD2. Germline V gene data show CDR1 as LNHNV and CDR2 as YYDKDF (reference sequence). This CDR3 has 13 residues. After removal of 5 bases from V and 8 bases from J, the junction contained 5 bases not matched to a gene. In DNA form, the CDR3 reads TGTGCCACCAGCTCCGGGACTAGGGACATTCAGTACTTC. It translates to CATSSGTRDIQYF.

The genes are TRBV28 and TRBJ1-1; TRBD1 matches 8 bases. CDR3 length equals 13 residues. V gave up 2 bases and J gave up 4 bases; unmatched junction bases: 0. Germline loops: CDR1 MDHEN, CDR2 SYDVKM. CDR3 DNA: TGTGCCAGCAGTTTAACAGGGGGCACTGAAGCTTTCTTT. Amino acid sequence: CASSLTGGTEAFF.

The chain carries TRBV7-8 and TRBJ1-1, with 7 bases identical to TRBD1. CDR1 is SGHVS, CDR2 FQNEAQ, per germline. V lost 4 bases to trimming and J lost 11 bases; unmatched junction nucleotides: 16. CDR3 length: 15 amino acids. CDR3 residues: CASSSEAGGLLGAFF. The CDR3 DNA reads as TGTGCCAGCAGCTCTGAGGCAGGGGGTTTGTTGGGGGCTTTCTTT.